The rows below give T cell receptor beta chains drawn from one sample of a study of technical replicates of blood from several donors. The data were produced by immunoSEQ multiplex PCR, yet TCRdb's version contains in-frame clones alone and is incomplete. The sample yields about 73,000 clones, around 93% seen once. Sequencing used T cells isolated from PBMCs. The receptors were gathered from a human donor in good health. The conserved cysteine and the conserved F or W are not part of the CDR3 here. D genes are given only for firm matches.

>TRBD1|TRBJ2-7|TRBV13
ASSLLTQGAGEQY
>TRBD1|TRBJ2-7|TRBV10-1
ASSAYRDREPAYEQY
>TRBD1|TRBJ1-6|TRBV19
ASKTGRNSPLH
>TRBD2|TRBJ2-5|TRBV2
ASSDGLAGGLETQY
>.|TRBJ2-2|TRBV28
ASTWTTPKGELF
>TRBD2|TRBJ2-2|TRBV11-2
ASSPLGTSGSGELF
>TRBD2|TRBJ2-1|TRBV7-8
ASNPYRPGLAVRGRDNEQF
>TRBD1|TRBJ1-5|TRBV28
ASSLTRGTAGD
>TRBD1|TRBJ2-7|TRBV6-5
ASSPPTGTRY
>TRBD1|TRBJ2-1|TRBV15
ATSRGQGAPSYNEQF
>.|TRBJ2-5|TRBV29-1
SVGKTGQETQY
>.|TRBJ2-3|TRBV15
ATSSSSFTDTQY
>TRBD1|TRBJ1-5|TRBV28
ASKGQGRQPQH
>TRBD1|TRBJ1-1|TRBV28
ASRAPTGGLAEAF
>TRBD1|TRBJ1-2|TRBV12-5
ASGPPGTGVGYT
>.|TRBJ1-2|TRBV30
AWSVGPNNSGYT
>.|TRBJ2-3|TRBV19
ASSYADTQY
>.|TRBJ2-1|TRBV14
ASSLSAGFPFNEQF
>TRBD1|TRBJ1-2|TRBV5-5
ASSPSGQDFGYT
>TRBD1|TRBJ1-1|TRBV30
AWSSTGGTEAF
>.|TRBJ1-1|TRBV10-2
ASRDPGDPTAF
>.|TRBJ1-1|TRBV5-8
ASSLTGISEAF
>.|TRBJ2-2|TRBV6-5
ASSYSYSLNTGELF
>TRBD1|TRBJ1-5|TRBV19
ASSPGTGGPEGPQH
>.|TRBJ1-6|TRBV6-6
ASSQTAFSSNSPLH
>TRBD1|TRBJ1-5|TRBV6-5
ASSPTGLNQPQH
>TRBD2|TRBJ2-7|TRBV5-1
ASSLLAASYEQY
>TRBD2|TRBJ2-1|TRBV4-1
ASSQDHPSGASANNEQF
>TRBD2|TRBJ2-1|TRBV6-5
ASRGTSYNEQF
>TRBD2|TRBJ2-7|TRBV5-6
ASSRGLAVDYEQY
>.|TRBJ2-7|TRBV14
ASSQGWQGYEQY
>TRBD1|TRBJ1-2|TRBV2
ASRQGQTFYGYT
>TRBD1|TRBJ2-3|TRBV9
ASSASGGWGTDTQY
>.|TRBJ2-5|TRBV7-6
ASSLPPLHSLTASETQY
>.|TRBJ2-7|TRBV5-8
ASSPGQGFGLDEQY
>TRBD2|TRBJ2-7|TRBV7-2
ASRRGLADSYEQY
>.|TRBJ1-2|TRBV28
ASIDKLGYT
>TRBD1|TRBJ2-7|TRBV28
ASSLSPGQQSYEQY
>.|TRBJ1-1|TRBV27
ASSPRIPPEAF
>TRBD2|TRBJ2-7|TRBV6-5
ASSSLTGGRREQY
>TRBD1|TRBJ2-5|TRBV6-5
ASSYSPGQGQETQY
>.|TRBJ2-7|TRBV6-5
ASSPRAPISYEQY
>TRBD1|TRBJ2-7|TRBV18
ASSRTGGDFYEQY
>TRBD2|TRBJ2-1|TRBV5-1
ASSPPGLAAIYNEQF
>.|TRBJ1-2|TRBV5-1
ASTREGGNYGYT
>TRBD1|TRBJ1-2|TRBV6-1
ASKIGQGRDYGYT
>.|TRBJ1-5|TRBV10-2
ASSESPVQPQH
>TRBD2|TRBJ2-7|TRBV10-2
ASSDGGAASYEQY
>TRBD1|TRBJ2-3|TRBV28
ASSASGTGAPDTQY
>.|TRBJ2-1|TRBV25-1
ASRTSWRGNEQF
>TRBD2|TRBJ2-1|TRBV28
ASSLGTSGSNEQF
>.|TRBJ1-5|TRBV7-9
ASSLGAGNQPQH
>.|TRBJ2-2|TRBV6-5
ASSYTGISNTGELF
>.|TRBJ2-1|TRBV5-4
ASSLTSNNEQF